A selection of T cell receptor beta chains follows, all from one sample in a study of cytomegalovirus exposure and HLA in healthy donors. Measured with immunoSEQ multiplex PCR; TCRdb has only the in-frame clones, and not every one. The sample carries more than 300,000 clones, 86% recorded once. The sample taken for sequencing was PBMCs. The receptors were sampled from a woman under 30 in good health and CMV-seronegative. The CDR3 runs from the conserved cysteine through the conserved F or W.

J gene,V gene,CDR3 protein
TRBJ1-5,TRBV7-9,CASSLVGKGRLSNQPQHF
TRBJ2-5,TRBV25-1,CASREASGGKTQYF
TRBJ2-7,TRBV7-9,CASSSEMDRGDEQYF
TRBJ1-5,TRBV19,CASSMYGQPQHF
TRBJ2-7,TRBV30,CAWSTRSRGEQYF
TRBJ2-1,TRBV7-3,CASSLTLASNEQFF
TRBJ2-7,TRBV27,CASSPDFAYEQYF
TRBJ2-7,TRBV6-1,CASSVAGTYEQYF
TRBJ2-7,TRBV2,CASILAGGYEQYF
TRBJ2-7,TRBV6-1,CASSEASGHYEQYF
TRBJ2-6,TRBV30,CAWGGLAGATGANVLTF
TRBJ1-2,TRBV5-4,CASSLSGGAGEHGYTF
TRBJ1-2,TRBV30,CAWSVGGDYGYTF
TRBJ1-1,TRBV9,CASSVDSGSTEAFF
TRBJ2-7,TRBV28,CASSLLRMGAVNEQYF
TRBJ2-7,TRBV14,CASSQPGQGTYEQYF
TRBJ2-3,TRBV15,CATSRDYPGGYTDTQYF
TRBJ1-1,TRBV2,CASNLRQALNTEAFF
TRBJ1-1,TRBV7-6,CASSWGTGLNTEAFF
TRBJ1-2,TRBV30,CAGGGGYTF
TRBJ1-1,TRBV28,CASSSLTGFVSEAFF
TRBJ2-1,TRBV2,CASRAGAQEQFF
TRBJ1-2,TRBV6-5,CASRNRGVGPYGYTF
TRBJ2-3,TRBV2,CASSDGGGTDTQYF
TRBJ1-2,TRBV5-1,CASSLGQVAGYTF
TRBJ1-1,TRBV6-1,CASTYSLNTEAFF
TRBJ1-3,TRBV27,CASRSQGFSGNTIYF
TRBJ2-1,TRBV15,CATSRGGQGDNEQFF
TRBJ1-4,TRBV6-1,CASSAKPPRQINEKLFF
TRBJ2-1,TRBV5-1,CASSLLTPRPSAYNEQFF
TRBJ1-1,TRBV25-1,CASSEQGVGTEAFF
TRBJ1-5,TRBV9,CASSAENQPQHF
TRBJ2-7,TRBV19,CASSSRTGTAEQYF
TRBJ1-4,TRBV4-2,CASSGTRVTTNEKLFF
TRBJ1-2,TRBV6-1,CATGDRGKVWYGYTF
TRBJ1-5,TRBV2,CASSGEVQPQHF
TRBJ2-7,TRBV27,CASRPGYSYEQYF
TRBJ2-7,TRBV27,CASSPGTGQREQYF
TRBJ1-1,TRBV19,CASSIWAEGTEAFF
TRBJ2-5,TRBV27,CASSLSYRENGETQYF
TRBJ2-2,TRBV28,CASNSGGSGGRTGELFF
TRBJ2-2,TRBV27,CASSTQGANTGELFF
TRBJ1-2,TRBV11-2,CASSRQVDYGYTF
TRBJ1-1,TRBV28,CASSWPGRGVNTEAFF
TRBJ2-1,TRBV2,CASSEAAGGPLNEQFF
TRBJ2-7,TRBV5-4,CASTIQGLNYEQYF